The sequence of this TCR beta chain was determined in a study of OX40 agonist ivuxolimab in advanced cancers. Trimming stripped 5 bases from V and 0 bases from J, with 14 bases between. The length of the CDR3 is 16 residues. The germline gives CDR1 SGHTA, CDR2 FQGNSA. Sequenced by immunoSEQ multiplex PCR; TCRdb stores in-frame clones only, minus some. The profile shows more than 20,000 clones, roughly three quarters of them singletons. The TCR was taken from an adult with an advanced solid tumor such as melanoma, head and neck, liver or kidney cancer. The chain has TRBV7-2 and TRBJ1-5, with D tentatively TRBD1 (5 bases). The sequences come from CD4+ or CD8+ T cells sorted from blood, collected in a trial of the OX40 agonist ivuxolimab. DNA for the CDR3: TGTGCCAGCAGCCCTTTTAGGGGAGATAGCAATCAGCCCCAGCATTTT. Its translation: CASSPFRGDSNQPQHF.